Listed below are T cell receptor beta chains from one sample, sequenced in a study of blood T cells in healthy people across ages. TCRdb reprocessed the 5' RACE reads with MiXCR, giving one entry per CDR3 protein. The sample lists some 760,000 distinct CDR3 sequences; roughly 25% were seen once. These data were also reused for a study on T cells of mothers and their children.

Sequencing was performed on blood. The origin of the receptors is a boy between 10 and 17 years old in good health. Each CDR3 is given with its conserved first and last residue. The D gene is left open where the match is weak. Not all rows give a size; the values are once, few, many and, for expanded clones, a class.

clone_size d_call j_call v_call cdr3_aa cdr3_nt
few TRBD1 TRBJ2-5 TRBV19 CASSQTGDIQETQYF TGTGCCAGTAGTCAGACAGGGGACATCCAAGAGACCCAGTACTTC
once TRBD1 TRBJ1-2 TRBV9 CASSTRGTGDGYTF TGTGCCAGCAGCACTAGAGGGACAGGTGATGGCTACACCTTC
many TRBD1 TRBJ2-1 TRBV7-2 CASSLALGFRQGYNEQFF TGTGCCAGCAGCTTAGCGCTGGGTTTTCGACAGGGCTACAATGAGCAGTTCTTC
. TRBD1 TRBJ2-1 TRBV6-4 CASPNRDRGYGQFF TGTGCCAGTCCTAATCGGGACAGGGGATATGGGCAGTTCTTC
few TRBD1 TRBJ2-1 TRBV7-3 CASSSGLQGIDYNEQFF TGTGCCAGCAGCTCGGGCTTACAGGGGATAGACTACAATGAGCAGTTCTTC
few TRBD1 TRBJ2-5 TRBV7-9 CASSSSTGGWKETQYF TGTGCCAGCAGCTCCTCGACAGGGGGCTGGAAAGAGACCCAGTACTTC
. . TRBJ2-2 TRBV5-1 CASSLAAAAGELFF TGCGCCAGCAGCCTGGCTGCGGCGGCCGGGGAGCTGTTTTTT
. TRBD1 TRBJ1-1 TRBV20-1 CNEDRGKWTEAFF TGCAATGAAGACAGGGGGAAGTGGACTGAAGCTTTCTTT
few . TRBJ2-7 TRBV7-9 CASSFLEGKSSYEQYF TGTGCCAGCAGCTTCCTAGAGGGGAAGAGCTCCTACGAGCAGTACTTC
. TRBD2 TRBJ2-1 TRBV7-8 CASSLALGGRAKNEQFF TGTGCCAGCAGCTTAGCGCTCGGCGGGAGGGCCAAGAATGAGCAGTTCTTC
. . TRBJ1-2 TRBV19 CASSARALYGYTF TGTGCCAGTAGTGCCAGGGCCCTTTATGGCTACACCTTC
. TRBD1 TRBJ1-1 TRBV15 CATRPGQLHTEAFF TGTGCCACCAGGCCGGGACAGCTACACACTGAAGCTTTCTTT
once . TRBJ1-2 TRBV4-1 CASSQAANVNYGYTF TGCGCCAGCAGCCAAGCAGCGAACGTTAACTATGGCTACACCTTC
. TRBD1 TRBJ1-4 TRBV10-3 CAILGQGRGSNEKLFF TGTGCCATCCTTGGACAGGGAAGGGGTTCTAATGAAAAACTGTTTTTT
. . TRBJ2-5 TRBV3-1 CASSQIRDWVQETQYF TGTGCCAGCAGCCAAATCCGGGACTGGGTTCAGGAGACCCAGTACTTC
few TRBD2 TRBJ2-7 TRBV28 CASSLSTSGSKEQYF TGTGCCAGCAGTTTGTCGACTAGCGGGAGTAAAGAGCAGTACTTC
. . TRBJ2-2 TRBV2 CAGLDQPGGTGELFF TGTGCCGGTTTGGATCAGCCAGGAGGCACCGGGGAGCTGTTTTTT
few . TRBJ1-6 TRBV3-1 CASSQFRGSSYNSPLHF TGTGCCAGCAGCCAATTTCGGGGCAGCTCCTATAATTCACCCCTCCACTTT
. . TRBJ2-1 TRBV12-3/TRBV12-4 CASRSLAREGYNEQFF TGTGCCAGCAGATCTTTAGCCCGAGAGGGTTACAATGAGCAGTTCTTC
. . TRBJ2-7 TRBV6-2/TRBV6-3 CASSRLYTYEQYF TGTGCCAGCAGTCGGTTGTACACCTACGAGCAGTACTTC
few . TRBJ2-7 TRBV4-3 CASSQDREGMDIYYEQYF TGCGCCAGCAGCCAAGATAGAGAAGGTATGGACATTTACTACGAGCAGTACTTC
few . TRBJ2-5 TRBV20-1 CSAIQIGGPPETQYF TGCAGTGCTATTCAGATCGGGGGGCCCCCCGAGACCCAGTACTTC
few . TRBJ1-2 TRBV14 CASSPRTAYGYTF TGTGCCAGCAGCCCCCGGACGGCATATGGCTACACCTTC
. . TRBJ2-3 TRBV28 CASSLPLNTRPGGTLINTDTQYF TGTGCCAGCAGTTTACCCTTAAATACACGACCTGGCGGGACGTTGATAAACACAGATACGCAGTATTTT
. . TRBJ1-1 TRBV7-9 CASSPGTYEAFF TGTGCCAGCAGCCCAGGGACGTATGAAGCTTTCTTT
. . TRBJ1-6 TRBV20-1 CSAFINNNSPLHF TGCAGTGCTTTTATTAACAATAATTCACCCCTCCACTTT
. TRBD2 TRBJ2-7 TRBV12-3/TRBV12-4 CASTLAGTYEQYF TGTGCCAGCACACTAGCGGGAACCTACGAGCAGTACTTC
many TRBD1 TRBJ1-1 TRBV12-3/TRBV12-4 CASSYGQGDTEAFF TGTGCCAGCAGCTACGGACAGGGGGACACTGAAGCTTTCTTT
. . TRBJ2-4 TRBV20-1 CSARGEAKNIQYF TGCAGTGCTAGGGGAGAGGCCAAAAACATTCAGTACTTC
few . TRBJ1-3 TRBV15 CATSRDLNTIYF TGTGCCACCAGCAGAGATCTGAACACCATATATTTT
. TRBD2 TRBJ2-5 TRBV7-8 CASSLVGAGGYQETQYF TGTGCCAGCAGCTTAGTTGGGGCGGGGGGGTACCAAGAGACCCAGTACTTC
. . TRBJ1-2 TRBV29-1 CSVVGDGYTF TGCAGCGTTGTGGGAGATGGCTACACCTTC
. . TRBJ1-6 TRBV7-9 CASSFTGVMRVSPLHF TGTGCCAGCAGCTTCACAGGAGTTATGAGGGTTTCACCCCTCCACTTT
. TRBD1 TRBJ2-3 TRBV7-9 CASSLLPGQGRSDTQYF TGTGCCAGCAGCCTACTCCCGGGACAGGGAAGGTCAGATACGCAGTATTTT
. TRBD1 TRBJ2-1 TRBV20-1 CSATVPRGQGARISYNEQFF TGCAGTGCTACAGTTCCCCGGGGACAGGGGGCGAGGATCTCCTACAATGAGCAGTTCTTC
. . TRBJ1-1 TRBV15 CATSRDAGSEAFF TGTGCCACCAGCAGAGACGCCGGGAGTGAAGCTTTCTTT
few . TRBJ2-2 TRBV20-1 CSAPTGNTGELFF TGCAGTGCCCCGACAGGGAACACCGGGGAGCTGTTTTTT
. . TRBJ1-5 TRBV24-1 CATSATGSNQPQHF TGTGCCACCTCCGCTACAGGTAGCAATCAGCCCCAGCATTTT
. TRBD1 TRBJ2-7 TRBV29-1 CSVGSAGTGGNEQYF TGCAGCGTGGGATCCGCGGGGACAGGGGGCAACGAGCAGTACTTC
few . TRBJ1-4 TRBV9 CASSVAGKGEKLFF TGTGCCAGCAGCGTAGCGGGGAAGGGAGAAAAACTGTTTTTT
. TRBD2 TRBJ2-7 TRBV20-1 CSARAAGLYEQYF TGCAGTGCTAGAGCAGCGGGACTCTACGAGCAGTACTTC
. . TRBJ2-7 TRBV6-2/TRBV6-3 CASSYSIQEQYF TGTGCCAGCAGTTATAGCATCCAGGAGCAGTACTTC
. TRBD1 TRBJ2-4 TRBV19 CASSSGTENIQYF TGTGCCAGTAGTTCCGGGACAGAAAACATTCAGTACTTC
few TRBD1 TRBJ2-7 TRBV10-3 CAIRSGQGAYEQYF TGTGCCATCCGATCGGGACAGGGGGCCTACGAGCAGTACTTC
many . TRBJ1-1 TRBV18 CASSHYNTEAFF TGTGCCAGCTCACACTATAACACTGAAGCTTTCTTT
. . TRBJ2-1 TRBV28 CASSLVLVRGNEQFF TGTGCCAGCAGTTTGGTCTTGGTCCGGGGGAATGAGCAGTTCTTC
once . TRBJ1-2 TRBV4-3 CASSQEAANYGYTF TGCGCCAGCAGCCAAGAAGCAGCAAACTATGGCTACACCTTC
few . TRBJ2-7 TRBV25-1 CASSESKGLREQYF TGTGCCAGCAGTGAATCAAAAGGGTTACGCGAGCAGTACTTC
. . TRBJ2-7 TRBV6-2/TRBV6-3 CASVRPLQPYEQYF TGTGCCAGCGTACGCCCCCTTCAGCCCTACGAGCAGTACTTC
. TRBD1 TRBJ2-1 TRBV11-2 CASSLRPGGIDEQFF TGTGCCAGCAGTTTAAGGCCAGGGGGCATCGATGAGCAGTTCTTC
. TRBD2 TRBJ2-1 TRBV24-1 CATSDPGLADHSYNEQFF TGTGCCACCAGTGACCCAGGACTAGCGGACCACTCCTACAATGAGCAGTTCTTC
. TRBD2 TRBJ2-3 TRBV29-1 CSGLGGTSSNTDTQYF TGCAGCGGGCTGGGGGGGACTAGCAGTAATACAGATACGCAGTATTTT
. TRBD1 TRBJ2-3 TRBV28 CASFRDRGTDTQYF TGTGCCAGCTTTAGGGACAGGGGCACAGATACGCAGTATTTT